This is a list of T cell receptor beta chains from one sample in a study of CXCR3-negative and CXCR3-positive naive CD8 T cells. TCRdb re-analyzed the 5' RACE reads; it lists each CDR3 protein once, without DNA. The sample includes some 38,000 distinct CDR3 sequences. The sequencing sample was made of memory CD8+ T cells from blood. The receptors shown here come from a human donor in good health. Some clones in this sample may be carry-over from other donors' samples. Both conserved end residues are part of each CDR3. Fields, in order: J gene, CDR3 length, clone size, V gene, CDR3 protein. Clone size appears in some rows only: once, few, many, or a class for an expanded clone.

TRBJ2-7	15	.	TRBV27	CASSLTGTDYYEQYF
TRBJ2-2	16	.	TRBV6-5	CASSERMGQGTGELFF
TRBJ2-7	14	.	TRBV6-2/TRBV6-3	CASSYGGRGDEQYF
TRBJ1-2	15	.	TRBV13	CASSSRGTANYGYTF
TRBJ2-7	12	.	TRBV29-1	CSVILPEYEQYF
TRBJ2-2	19	.	TRBV6-2/TRBV6-3	CASSLGLAGIVTNTGELFF
TRBJ2-1	15	.	TRBV7-6	CASSPGQGSYNEQFF
TRBJ2-1	16	.	TRBV6-4	CASSVNGAELINEQFF
TRBJ2-3	13	.	TRBV12-3/TRBV12-4	CASSRTTKDTQYF
TRBJ2-4	13	.	TRBV20-1	CSARRVGETGQYF
TRBJ2-1	15	.	TRBV12-3/TRBV12-4	CASSLGSSSYNEQFF
TRBJ2-1	16	.	TRBV5-1	CASRSRGTAPYNEQFF
TRBJ1-2	17	.	TRBV3-1	CASSQDETRTEDYGYTF
TRBJ2-5	17	.	TRBV4-1	CASSRAIYTTQQETQYF
TRBJ2-2	16	.	TRBV7-2	CASSILSGTYTGELFF
TRBJ2-2	14	.	TRBV23-1	CATPTGVDTGELFF
TRBJ2-7	12	.	TRBV2	CASRVLSYEQYF
TRBJ2-6	17	.	TRBV3-1	CASSHMDSASGANVLTF
TRBJ1-1	11	.	TRBV29-1	CSVHMGSEAFF
TRBJ2-3	13	.	TRBV7-6	CASSPQLTDTQYF
TRBJ1-5	15	.	TRBV4-1	CASSPRIEWTQPQHF
TRBJ1-2	15	.	TRBV4-3	CASSQDRASRYGYTF
TRBJ2-7	12	.	TRBV5-1	CASRRGSEEQYF
TRBJ2-5	15	.	TRBV7-8	CASSLDRPSVETQYF
TRBJ1-2	14	.	TRBV28	CASSFIPGSNGYTF
TRBJ2-7	13	.	TRBV6-2/TRBV6-3	CASSYSMNYEQYF
TRBJ1-1	15	.	TRBV27	CASSAGTGGGTEAFF
TRBJ2-7	14	.	TRBV7-9	CASSLVGGSYEQYF
TRBJ2-7	16	.	TRBV7-6	CASSWSVGQGGYEQYF
TRBJ2-5	15	.	TRBV5-1	CASSSNQGYQETQYF
TRBJ1-6	15	.	TRBV20-1	CSARDPSSFNSPLHF
TRBJ1-2	14	.	TRBV30	CASRQQTGDYGYTF
TRBJ2-6	13	.	TRBV2	CASRDSGANVLTF
TRBJ2-3	15	.	TRBV5-6	CASSLAGESTDTQYF
TRBJ2-1	16	medium-sized	TRBV24-1	CATSDFGQYSYNEQFF
TRBJ2-2	14	.	TRBV6-4	CASSDSDPAGELFF
TRBJ2-7	13	.	TRBV20-1	CSARWDRDYEQYF
TRBJ2-5	18	.	TRBV7-3	CASSLTGTSGRGGETQYF
TRBJ1-1	13	.	TRBV6-2/TRBV6-3	CASSLREASGAFF
TRBJ2-1	16	.	TRBV6-5	CASSYSYFASGPEQFF
TRBJ1-1	14	.	TRBV7-9	CASSLSTGGTEAFF
TRBJ2-3	14	.	TRBV14	CASSHRDTRDTQYF
TRBJ2-1	15	.	TRBV29-1	CSVVGLALSYNEQFF
TRBJ2-7	14	.	TRBV6-2/TRBV6-3	CASSYSGQGNEQYF
TRBJ2-7	14	.	TRBV5-4	CASSLDRVDYEQYF
TRBJ2-2	15	.	TRBV25-1	CASSDGGFSTGELFF
TRBJ2-2	11	.	TRBV12-3/TRBV12-4	CASSPVGELFF
TRBJ2-1	15	.	TRBV7-8	CASSFGGTNYNEQFF
TRBJ2-3	14	.	TRBV28	CASSLSGSTDTQYF
TRBJ2-7	14	.	TRBV6-6	CASSPDRGLGEQYF
TRBJ2-3	15	.	TRBV4-3	CASSQEGRDGDTQYF
TRBJ2-1	15	.	TRBV3-1	CASSQGAAGENEQFF
TRBJ2-7	14	.	TRBV29-1	CSVYTGTATYEQYF
TRBJ2-3	14	.	TRBV29-1	CSVEGWSSGDTQYF
TRBJ2-7	12	.	TRBV6-2/TRBV6-3	CASRGTGLEQYF
TRBJ1-1	15	.	TRBV7-9	CASSGHRALNTEAFF
TRBJ1-6	15	.	TRBV7-6	CAAGSPGNDNSPLHF